This passage covers 19 T cell receptor beta chains from one sample sequenced in a study of T cell responses to AZD1222 COVID-19 vaccine. The repertoire was sequenced with immunoSEQ multiplex PCR; TCRdb's copy has only in-frame clones and lacks some. The data show 100,000 to 150,000 clones, with 92% seen just once and 0.85% to 1.3% held by the top ten. The source was peripheral blood, collected on day 0 of AZD1222 vaccination. Receptor source: an adult in good health.

The gene calls are TRBV24-1 and TRBJ2-7; D assignment may be TRBD1 or TRBD2 (6 bases each). The CDR3 spans 15 residues. In germline, CDR1 is KGHDR, CDR2 SFDVKD. Trimming pared 4 bases from V and 6 bases from J, leaving 18 bases between. CDR3 loop: CATSDPGGSGSEQYF. CDR3 coding DNA: TGTGCCACCAGTGACCCCGGGGGCAGTGGATCCGAGCAGTACTTC.

The chain carries TRBV6-5 and TRBJ2-7; no reliable D call. The V end was cut by 0 bases, the J end by 3 bases, with 12 bases between. CDR1 MNHEY and CDR2 SVGAGI come from the germline V gene. CDR3 size: 15 residues. The CDR3 sequence is CASSYSHGLGYEQYF. The CDR3 nucleotides are TGTGCCAGCAGTTACTCTCACGGGTTGGGCTACGAGCAGTACTTC.

CDR3 amino acids: CASSPKGGSEQFF. The CDR3 region has the DNA TGTGCCAGCAGCCCCAAAGGGGGCAGTGAGCAGTTCTTC. This chain links TRBV11-2 with TRBJ2-1, with 7 bases identical to TRBD1. In germline, CDR1 is SGHAT, CDR2 FQNNGV. The CDR3 runs to 13 residues. J was trimmed by 9 bases and V by 5 bases; bases with no gene match: 7.

This clone was seen once. The chain recombines TRBV23-1 with TRBJ1-3; 7 bases match TRBD1. TRBV23-1 qualifies as an ORF whose function is uncertain. The CDR3 totals 15 residues. Trimming at V came to 8 bases and at J to 7 bases, leaving 14 bases not matched to a gene. The CDR3 sequence: CASPKTGTVRNTIYF. Here the CDR3 DNA reads TGCGCCAGCCCGAAAACCGGGACAGTCCGCAACACCATATATTTT.

The chain recombines TRBV18 with TRBJ1-2; perhaps TRBD1 as D (5 bases). CDR1 is KGHSH, CDR2 LQKENI, per germline. The CDR3 loop spans 16 amino acids. The V and J ends lost 2 bases and 7 bases respectively, with 20 bases between them. This chain's CDR3 is CASSPSGTFKFFGYTF. The DNA for the CDR3 is TGTGCCAGCTCACCATCAGGGACTTTTAAGTTTTTTGGCTACACCTTC.

This rearrangement joins TRBV11-2 to TRBJ2-7, with D possibly being TRBD1 (6 bases). The CDR3 sequence is 13 residues long. The germline V gene has CDR1 SGHAT and CDR2 FQNNGV. Trimming removed 4 bases at V and 12 bases at J, with 19 bases between. The DNA of the CDR3 is TGTGCCAGCAGCTCTCAGCTCCGGGACAACCGGTACTTC. Translating it yields CASSSQLRDNRYF.

The V and J genes are TRBV25-1 and TRBJ2-7; 7 bases line up with TRBD1. This CDR3 is built from 14 residues. J gave up 5 bases and V 2 bases, and 6 bases lay outside the gene matches. Looked up from germline, CDR1 is MGHDK and CDR2 is SYGVNS. CDR3 nucleotides: TGTGCCAGCAGTGAAGGTACAGGGGCACACGAGCAGTACTTC. It translates to CASSEGTGAHEQYF.

The rearrangement uses TRBV9 and TRBJ2-1; the match to TRBD2 covers 15 bases. The junction had 11 bases not matched to a gene; V was cut back by 4 bases and J by 0 bases. The CDR3 length is 20 residues. The germline V gene has CDR1 SGDLS and CDR2 YYNGEE. The CDR3 coding sequence is TGTGCCAGCAGCACTCGAACCGGGACTAGCGGGAGGAGCTCCTACAATGAGCAGTTCTTC. It yields the protein CASSTRTGTSGRSSYNEQFF. Filled out from reference TRBV9 and TRBJ2-1, the complete variable domain reads DSGVTQTPKHLITATGQRVTLRCSPRSGDLSVYWYQQSLDQGLQFLIQYYNGEERAKGNILERFSAQQFPDLHSELNLSSLELGDSALYFCASSTRTGTSGRSSYNEQFFGPGTRLTVL.

V gene TRBV3-1 (or the pseudogene TRBV3-2) combines with J gene TRBJ1-5; D is ambiguous. The CDR3 covers 15 residues. Germline lookup yields CDR1 LGHDT and CDR2 YNNKEL (reference sequence). V gave up 0 bases and J gave up 0 bases, with 6 bases separating them. CDR3 bases: TGTGCCAGCAGCCAAGAACACTATAGCAATCAGCCCCAGCATTTT. It is translated as CASSQEHYSNQPQHF.

The chain has TRBV19 and TRBJ2-1, with a tentative D call TRBD2 (6 bases). Trimming shortened V by 6 bases and J by 0 bases, and 15 bases separated the two germline ends. CDR3 size: 16 residues. Germline V gives CDR1 LNHDA, CDR2 SQIVND (reference sequence). In DNA form, the CDR3 reads TGTGCCAGTAGAGGCCTCCCCGGGGGCTCCTACAATGAGCAGTTCTTC. Its protein is CASRGLPGGSYNEQFF.

The chain joins TRBV30 to TRBJ2-7; D perhaps matches TRBD1 (6 bases). CDR1 and CDR2 (germline): GTSNPN, SVGIG (reference sequence). Trimming stripped 1 base from V and 6 bases from J, with 10 bases between. CDR3 length: 12 amino acids. This CDR3 is CAWSETGLEQYF. The CDR3, as DNA: TGTGCCTGGAGTGAAACAGGGCTCGAGCAGTACTTC.

This sequence joins TRBV3-1 (or the pseudogene TRBV3-2) and TRBJ2-7, with a weak D call TRBD2 (5 bases). Germline V CDR1 and CDR2: LGHDT, YNNKEL (reference sequence). This CDR3 has 14 residues. Trimming removed 6 bases from V and 0 bases from J, with 12 bases in between. CDR3 coding DNA: TGTGCCAGCAGGGAGGAAGGACTCTCCTACGAGCAGTACTTC. Translation gives CASREEGLSYEQYF.

This clone is a singleton in its sample. The chain is built from TRBV10-3 and TRBJ2-7, with 12 positions matching TRBD1. Germline V gives CDR1 ENHRY, CDR2 SYGVKD. Trimming cost V 7 bases and J 4 bases; bases outside gene matches: 5. The CDR3 sequence is 14 residues long. CDR3 sequence: CAIKGDRGRYEQYF. CDR3 in DNA: TGTGCCATCAAGGGGGACAGGGGGCGGTACGAGCAGTACTTC.

This chain joins TRBV28 and TRBJ2-7, with a tentative D call TRBD1 (6 bases). The V end was cut by 3 bases, the J end by 4 bases, with 19 bases between. This CDR3 is 16 amino acids long. Germline CDR1 is MDHEN and CDR2 is SYDVKM. This CDR3 reads CASSFSWTVRSYEQYF. The CDR3, as DNA: TGTGCCAGCAGTTTTTCGTGGACAGTGAGGTCATACGAGCAGTACTTC.

The V and J genes are TRBV20-1 and TRBJ2-1, with D possibly being TRBD1 (6 bases). CDR1 is DFQATT, CDR2 SNEGSKA, per germline (reference sequence). The CDR3 is 16 residues long. Trimming cost V 3 bases and J 6 bases, with 21 bases left between them. CDR3 in amino acids: CSASSTQGQRGNEQFF. CDR3 DNA: TGCAGTGCTAGTTCCACACAGGGTCAAAGAGGCAATGAGCAGTTCTTC.

CDR3 sequence (DNA): TGTGCCAGCAGTTCGGGGAATTCACCCCTCCACTTT. It encodes CASSSGNSPLHF. The gene calls are TRBV28 and TRBJ1-6; D call uncertain. The CDR3 covers 12 residues. Trimming stripped 4 bases from V and 7 bases from J, with 5 bases between. The germline gives CDR1 MDHEN, CDR2 SYDVKM.

This clone was recorded once. V and J are TRBV11-2 and TRBJ1-4; 7 bases fit TRBD1. There are 14 residues in the CDR3. The V gene's germline CDR1 is SGHAT and CDR2 FQNNGV. The V gene end was trimmed by 1 base and the J gene end by 8 bases; junction bases not matched to a gene: 4. The CDR3, as DNA: TGTGCCAGCAGCTTAGGACAGGGTAGCGAAAAACTGTTTTTT. It specifies CASSLGQGSEKLFF.

The rearrangement joins TRBV19 to TRBJ2-5; weak D call: TRBD1 (6 bases). CDR3 length: 15 amino acids. V dropped 3 bases and J dropped 1 base, with 12 bases sitting between them. CDR1 and CDR2 from the germline V gene are LNHDA and SQIVND (reference sequence). The CDR3 reads CASSIFGQSQETQYF. The CDR3, as DNA: TGTGCCAGTAGTATCTTTGGACAGTCCCAAGAGACCCAGTACTTC.

The V call is TRBV6-6, the J call TRBJ2-3; 7 positions agree with TRBD2. The length of the CDR3 is 15 residues. The germline gives CDR1 MNHNY, CDR2 SVGAGI (reference sequence). V shed 4 bases, J shed 5 bases, and the junction held 9 bases outside the gene matches. CDR3 in DNA: TGTGCCAGCAGTTCCTTGGGACTACTTTTAGATACGCAGTATTTT. It codes for CASSSLGLLLDTQYF.